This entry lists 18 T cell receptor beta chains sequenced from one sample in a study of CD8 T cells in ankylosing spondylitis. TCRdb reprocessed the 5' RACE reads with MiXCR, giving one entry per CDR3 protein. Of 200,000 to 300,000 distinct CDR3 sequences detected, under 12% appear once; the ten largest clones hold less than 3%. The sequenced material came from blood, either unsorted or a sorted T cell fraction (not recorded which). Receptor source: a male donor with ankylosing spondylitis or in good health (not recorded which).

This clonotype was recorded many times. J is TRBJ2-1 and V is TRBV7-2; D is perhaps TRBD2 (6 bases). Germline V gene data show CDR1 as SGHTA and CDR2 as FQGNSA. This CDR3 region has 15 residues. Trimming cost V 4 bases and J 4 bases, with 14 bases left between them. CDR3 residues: CASSSQGGRYNEQFF. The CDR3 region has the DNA TGTGCCAGCAGCTCCCAGGGAGGAAGGTACAATGAGCAGTTCTTC. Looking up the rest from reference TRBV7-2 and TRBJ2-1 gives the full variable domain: GAGVSQSPSNKVTEKGKDVELRCDPISGHTALYWYRQSLGQGLEFLIYFQGNSAPDKSGLPSDRFSAERTGGSVSTLTIQRTQQEDSAVYLCASSSQGGRYNEQFFGPGTRLTVL.

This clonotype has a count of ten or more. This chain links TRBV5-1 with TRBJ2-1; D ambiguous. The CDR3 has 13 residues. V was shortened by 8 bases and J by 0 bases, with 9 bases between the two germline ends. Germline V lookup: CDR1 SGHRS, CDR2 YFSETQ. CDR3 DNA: TGCGCCAGTCAGCTGGGCTCCTACAATGAGCAGTTCTTC. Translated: CASQLGSYNEQFF.

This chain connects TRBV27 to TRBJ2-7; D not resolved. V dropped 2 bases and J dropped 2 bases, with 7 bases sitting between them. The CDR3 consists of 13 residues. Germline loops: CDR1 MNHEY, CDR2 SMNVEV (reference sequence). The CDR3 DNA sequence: TGTGCCAGCAGTTTACAGGACGCCTACGAGCAGTACTTC. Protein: CASSLQDAYEQYF.

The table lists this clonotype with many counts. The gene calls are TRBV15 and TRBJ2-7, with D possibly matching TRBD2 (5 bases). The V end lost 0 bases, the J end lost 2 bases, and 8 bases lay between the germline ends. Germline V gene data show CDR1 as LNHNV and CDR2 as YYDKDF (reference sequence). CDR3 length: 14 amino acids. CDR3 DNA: TGTGCCACCAGCAGAGATGAGGGCCCCTACGAGCAGTACTTC. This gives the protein CATSRDEGPYEQYF.

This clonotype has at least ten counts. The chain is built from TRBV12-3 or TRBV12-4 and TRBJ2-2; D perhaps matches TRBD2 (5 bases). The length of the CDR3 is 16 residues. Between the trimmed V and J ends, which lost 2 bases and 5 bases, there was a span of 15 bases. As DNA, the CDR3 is TGTGCCAGCAGTTTACCTCGTCTAGAGGGTACCGGGGAGCTGTTTTTT. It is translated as CASSLPRLEGTGELFF.

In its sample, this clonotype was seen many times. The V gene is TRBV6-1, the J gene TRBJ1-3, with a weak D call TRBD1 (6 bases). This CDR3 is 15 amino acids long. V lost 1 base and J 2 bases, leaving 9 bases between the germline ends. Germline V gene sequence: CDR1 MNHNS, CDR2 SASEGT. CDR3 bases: TGTGCCAGCAGTGAAGTAACAGGGACTGGAAACACCATATATTTT. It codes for CASSEVTGTGNTIYF.

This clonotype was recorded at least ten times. CDR3 nucleotides: TGTGCCTGGACTCAGACAGGGGTCACCGGGGAGCTGTTTTTT. This sequence encodes CAWTQTGVTGELFF. This rearrangement joins TRBV30 to TRBJ2-2; 8 nucleotides align to TRBD1. Germline V CDR1 and CDR2: GTSNPN, SVGIG (reference sequence). This CDR3 spans 14 amino acids. J was trimmed by 4 bases and V by 4 bases; bases with no gene match: 5.

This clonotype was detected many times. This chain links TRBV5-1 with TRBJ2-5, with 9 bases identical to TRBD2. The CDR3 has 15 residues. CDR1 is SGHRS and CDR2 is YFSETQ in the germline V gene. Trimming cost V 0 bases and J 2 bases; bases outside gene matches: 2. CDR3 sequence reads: CASSLGLAVQETQYF. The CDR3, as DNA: TGCGCCAGCAGCTTGGGACTAGCGGTTCAAGAGACCCAGTACTTC.

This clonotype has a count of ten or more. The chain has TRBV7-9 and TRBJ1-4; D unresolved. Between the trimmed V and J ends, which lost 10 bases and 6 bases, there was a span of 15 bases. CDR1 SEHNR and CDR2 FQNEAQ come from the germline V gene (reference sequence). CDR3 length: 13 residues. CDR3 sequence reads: CATSVVRDEKLFF. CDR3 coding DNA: TGTGCCACCTCCGTGGTCCGGGATGAAAAACTGTTTTTT.

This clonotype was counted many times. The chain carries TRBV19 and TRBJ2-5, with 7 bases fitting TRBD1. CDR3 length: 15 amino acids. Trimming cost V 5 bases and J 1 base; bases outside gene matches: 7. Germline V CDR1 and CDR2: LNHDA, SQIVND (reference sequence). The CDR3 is CASSSGTAPQETQYF. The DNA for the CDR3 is TGTGCCAGTAGTTCCGGGACAGCCCCCCAAGAGACCCAGTACTTC.

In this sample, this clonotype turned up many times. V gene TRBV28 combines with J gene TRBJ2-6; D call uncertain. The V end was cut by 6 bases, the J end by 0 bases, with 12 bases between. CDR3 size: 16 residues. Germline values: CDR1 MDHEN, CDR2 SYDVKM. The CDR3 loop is CASSQTSISGANVLTF. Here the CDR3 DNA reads TGTGCCAGCAGCCAGACAAGTATCTCTGGGGCCAACGTCCTGACTTTC.

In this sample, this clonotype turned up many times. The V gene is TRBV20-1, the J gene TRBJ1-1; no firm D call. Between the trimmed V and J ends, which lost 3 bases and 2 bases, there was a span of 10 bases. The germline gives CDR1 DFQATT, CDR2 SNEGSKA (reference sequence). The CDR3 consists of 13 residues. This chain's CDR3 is CSASLRPNTEAFF. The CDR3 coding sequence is TGCAGTGCTAGCCTTCGGCCCAACACTGAAGCTTTCTTT.

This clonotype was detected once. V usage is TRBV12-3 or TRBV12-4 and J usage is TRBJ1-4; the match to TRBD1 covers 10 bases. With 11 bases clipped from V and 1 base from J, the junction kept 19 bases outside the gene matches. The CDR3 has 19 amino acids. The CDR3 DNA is TGTGCCTTCAGCCGCCGAGGACAGGGGGGGTTGGGAACTAATGAAAAACTGTTTTTT. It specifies CAFSRRGQGGLGTNEKLFF.

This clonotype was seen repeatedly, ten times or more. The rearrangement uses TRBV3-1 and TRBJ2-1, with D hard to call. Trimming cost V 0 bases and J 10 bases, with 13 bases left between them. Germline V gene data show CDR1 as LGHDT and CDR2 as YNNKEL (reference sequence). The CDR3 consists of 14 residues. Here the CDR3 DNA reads TGTGCCAGCAGCCAAGAACCTGGCAGCCGGGAGCAGTTCTTC. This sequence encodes CASSQEPGSREQFF.

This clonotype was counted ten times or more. CDR3 sequence: CASQSPGQGSTEAFF. CDR3 bases: TGTGCCAGCCAATCTCCGGGGCAGGGAAGCACTGAAGCTTTCTTT. The V and J genes are TRBV27 and TRBJ1-1; the D gene is possibly TRBD1 (5 bases). Germline CDR1 is MNHEY and CDR2 is SMNVEV (reference sequence). V dropped 8 bases and J dropped 4 bases, with 20 bases sitting between them. The CDR3 loop spans 15 amino acids.

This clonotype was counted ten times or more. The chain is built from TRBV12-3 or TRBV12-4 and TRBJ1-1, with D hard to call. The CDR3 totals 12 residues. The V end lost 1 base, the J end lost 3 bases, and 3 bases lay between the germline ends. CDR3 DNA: TGTGCCAGCAGTTTAGGGGACACTGAAGCTTTCTTT. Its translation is CASSLGDTEAFF.

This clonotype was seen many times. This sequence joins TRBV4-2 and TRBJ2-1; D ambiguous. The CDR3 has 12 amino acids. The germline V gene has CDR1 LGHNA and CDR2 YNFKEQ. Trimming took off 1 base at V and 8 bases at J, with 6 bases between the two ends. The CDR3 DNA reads TGTGCCAGCAGCCAAGCGCCCCATGAGCAGTTCTTC. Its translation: CASSQAPHEQFF.

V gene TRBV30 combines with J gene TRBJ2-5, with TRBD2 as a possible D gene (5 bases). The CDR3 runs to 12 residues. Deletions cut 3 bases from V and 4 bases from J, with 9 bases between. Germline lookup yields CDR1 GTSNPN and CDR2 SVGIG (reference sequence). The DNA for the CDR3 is TGTGCCTGGAGGGCTAGCTCAGAGACCCAGTACTTC. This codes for CAWRASSETQYF.